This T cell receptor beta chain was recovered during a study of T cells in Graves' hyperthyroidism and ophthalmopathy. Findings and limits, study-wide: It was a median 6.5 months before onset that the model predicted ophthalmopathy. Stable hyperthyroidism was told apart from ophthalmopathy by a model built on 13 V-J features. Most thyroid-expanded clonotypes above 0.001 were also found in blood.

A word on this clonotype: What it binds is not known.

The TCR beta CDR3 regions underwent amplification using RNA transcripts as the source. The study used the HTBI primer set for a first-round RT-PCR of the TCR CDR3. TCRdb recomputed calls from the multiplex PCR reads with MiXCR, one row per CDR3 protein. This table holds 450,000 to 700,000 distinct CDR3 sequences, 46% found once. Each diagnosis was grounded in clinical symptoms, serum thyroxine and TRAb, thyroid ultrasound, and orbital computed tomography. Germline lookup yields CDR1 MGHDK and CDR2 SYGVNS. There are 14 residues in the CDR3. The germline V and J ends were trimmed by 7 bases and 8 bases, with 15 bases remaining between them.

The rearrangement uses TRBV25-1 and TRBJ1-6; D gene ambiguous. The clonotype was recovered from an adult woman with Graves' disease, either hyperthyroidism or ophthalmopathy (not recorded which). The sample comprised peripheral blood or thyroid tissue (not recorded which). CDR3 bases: TGTGCCAGCACTAACGGCCCCGGGTATTCACCCCTCCACTTT. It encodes CASTNGPGYSPLHF.